This record concerns one T cell receptor (beta chain) sequence. The CDR3 spans 14 residues. Germline-derived CDR1 and CDR2 are LGHDT and YNNKEL (reference sequence). V lost 3 bases and J lost 6; bases outside the gene matches: 7. The data were obtained in a study of blood T cell repertoires in COVID-19. On the study more broadly: In each case, the material was cDNA or gDNA derived from T cells, B-cell-depleted T cells, or PBMCs.

Produced via immunoSEQ multiplex PCR; TCRdb's table is partial and in-frame only. The sample records about 280,000 clones, around nine tenths being singletons. The gene calls are TRBV3-1 (or the pseudogene TRBV3-2) and TRBJ2-7; TRBD1 matches at 8 bases. Sequencing was carried out using peripheral blood. The clonotype was recovered from a woman in her seventies with COVID-19, enrolled during active disease. CDR3 coding DNA: TGTGCCAGCAGCCATACCAGGGGGCTTTTCGAGCAGTACTTC. Amino acid sequence: CASSHTRGLFEQYF.